Presented here are 28 T cell receptor beta chains from one specimen sequenced in a study of post-analysis software for immune sequencing data. Study-level points and caveats: A handful of TRBV segments appeared more often in patients than in controls, and TRBV5-6, TRBV5-1 and TRBV20-1 were among these.

No antigen is known for these receptors. Unique molecular identifiers were present in the TCR beta cDNA libraries. TCRdb redid the calling of the PCR reads with MiXCR, one entry per CDR3 protein. The sample includes some 890,000 distinct CDR3 sequences, about 57% of them seen just once. The sequenced sample consisted of blood. These receptors all stem from a girl between 10 and 17 years old with multiple sclerosis.

There are a few counts of this clonotype. The chain combines TRBV29-1 with TRBJ1-6; 8 positions match TRBD1. CDR1 SQVTM and CDR2 ANQGSEA come from the germline V gene. With 6 bases clipped from V and 7 bases from J, the junction kept 5 bases outside the gene matches. This CDR3 is 13 amino acids long. CDR3 protein: CSVRGQGNSPLHF. CDR3 sequence (DNA): TGCAGCGTCCGCGGACAGGGCAATTCACCCCTCCACTTT.

This chain uses TRBV5-1 with TRBJ2-7, with 10 bases matching TRBD2. The J segment lost 2 bases and the V segment lost 0 bases, leaving 11 bases of the junction unmatched. Germline V gene sequence: CDR1 SGHRS, CDR2 YFSETQ. The CDR3 runs 18 residues. Here the CDR3 DNA reads TGCGCCAGCAGCTTGGGCTGGAAGCGGGAGGGCCCTCCCTACGAGCAGTACTTC. Translation: CASSLGWKREGPPYEQYF.

This clonotype was observed a handful of times. This sequence joins TRBV15 and TRBJ2-1; tentatively, D is TRBD1 or TRBD2 (5 bases each). The V gene lost 3 bases and the J gene lost 9 bases, with 12 bases spanning the gap. CDR1 and CDR2 from the germline V gene are LNHNV and YYDKDF (reference sequence). The CDR3 loop spans 13 amino acids. As DNA, the CDR3 is TGTGCCACCAGCAGGGGTTGGGGGAGTGAGCAGTTCTTC. It specifies CATSRGWGSEQFF.

This clonotype was seen a handful of times. The chain employs TRBV9 and TRBJ2-2, with unresolved D. Germline-derived CDR1 and CDR2 are SGDLS and YYNGEE. The CDR3 has 15 residues. V was trimmed by 4 bases and J by 2 bases, leaving 12 bases between them. The CDR3 loop reads CASSYFGPNTGELFF. The DNA of the CDR3 is TGTGCCAGCAGCTACTTCGGACCTAACACCGGGGAGCTGTTTTTT.

The chain uses TRBV5-1 and TRBJ2-3; TRBD2 aligns across 13 bases. J gave up 0 bases and V 7 bases, and 5 bases lay outside the gene matches. Per the germline V gene, CDR1 is SGHRS and CDR2 is YFSETQ. The CDR3 has 16 amino acids. Here the CDR3 reads CASFGLAGASTDTQYF. The CDR3 DNA is TGCGCCAGCTTCGGACTAGCGGGAGCGAGCACAGATACGCAGTATTTT.

The J gene is TRBJ1-1, the V gene TRBV5-1, with a tentative D call TRBD1 (5 bases). The length of the CDR3 is 16 residues. From germline, CDR1 is SGHRS and CDR2 YFSETQ. Deletions cut 4 bases from V and 1 base from J, with 17 bases between. CDR3 loop: CASSVEPGLRNTEAFF. CDR3 bases: TGCGCCAGCAGCGTGGAGCCGGGACTCAGGAACACTGAAGCTTTCTTT.

This sequence joins TRBV12-3 or TRBV12-4 and TRBJ1-2; TRBD1 aligns across 7 bases. The CDR3 is 14 amino acids. The trim removed 1 base at V and 4 bases at J, leaving 3 bases unmatched. The CDR3 bases are TGTGCCAGCAGTTTAGGACAGGGACGCTATGGCTACACCTTC. This gives the protein CASSLGQGRYGYTF.

The V gene is TRBV4-1, the J gene TRBJ1-2; D ambiguous. The V and J ends lost 3 bases and 7 bases respectively, with 15 bases between them. This CDR3 region has 14 residues. Germline-derived CDR1 and CDR2 are MGHRA and YSYEKL. CDR3 bases: TGCGCCAGCAGCCAGTCTGAGGGATGGCGTGGCTACACCTTC. Residues: CASSQSEGWRGYTF.

The chain has TRBV7-9 and TRBJ2-5; 7 nucleotides match TRBD1. The germline gives CDR1 SEHNR, CDR2 FQNEAQ (reference sequence). CDR3 size: 16 residues. The junction had 8 bases not matched to a gene; V was cut back by 3 bases and J by 1 base. In DNA form, the CDR3 reads TGTGCCAGCAGCTTCCCGACAGGGTTGGTCCAAGAGACCCAGTACTTC. It codes for CASSFPTGLVQETQYF.

V and J are TRBV29-1 and TRBJ1-2; weak D call: TRBD1 (6 bases). The CDR3 spans 13 residues. Germline lookup yields CDR1 SQVTM and CDR2 ANQGSEA. Trimming cost V 5 bases and J 3 bases, with 13 bases left between them. The CDR3 is CSVLQGRDYGYTF. The CDR3 nucleotides read TGCAGCGTTCTTCAGGGGAGGGACTATGGCTACACCTTC.

V usage is TRBV20-1 and J usage is TRBJ2-1, with TRBD2 matching 10 bases. With V trimmed by 3 bases and J by 7 bases, 6 bases remained unmatched. This CDR3 is built from 14 residues. CDR1 is DFQATT, CDR2 SNEGSKA, per germline (reference sequence). CDR3 amino acids: CSASLGLARNEQFF. CDR3 sequence (DNA): TGCAGTGCTAGCTTGGGACTAGCGCGGAATGAGCAGTTCTTC.

This clonotype was detected a few times. V is TRBV6-5 and J is TRBJ2-7; possibly TRBD2 for D (5 bases). CDR1 and CDR2 from the germline V gene are MNHEY and SVGAGI. With 6 bases removed from V and 1 base from J, the gap between germline ends came to 13 bases. The CDR3 spans 14 residues. The CDR3 coding sequence is TGTGCCAGCAGCCCGAGAGGGTTTTCCTACGAGCAGTACTTC. Amino acid sequence: CASSPRGFSYEQYF.

V usage is TRBV6-1 and J usage is TRBJ2-1; 12 nucleotides agree with TRBD2. CDR3 length: 18 amino acids. Looked up from germline, CDR1 is MNHNS and CDR2 is SASEGT. The V gene end was trimmed by 5 bases and the J gene end by 2 bases; junction bases not matched to a gene: 10. The CDR3 here is CASSHTLGLAGTYNEQFF. The CDR3 DNA follows: TGTGCCAGCAGTCATACTTTAGGACTAGCGGGGACCTACAATGAGCAGTTCTTC.

The rearrangement uses TRBV2 and TRBJ1-6; the D is unclear. Germline V CDR1 and CDR2: SNHLY, FYNNEI. The germline V and J ends were trimmed by 4 bases and 9 bases, with 16 bases remaining between them. This CDR3 has 15 amino acids. The CDR3 nucleotides are TGTGCCAGCAGTGGGGCAGCGTTTCTATTTTCACCCCTCCACTTT. Translation gives CASSGAAFLFSPLHF.

This sequence joins TRBV20-1 and TRBJ1-1; tentatively, D is TRBD1 (6 bases). Trimming took 3 bases from V and 0 from J, leaving 11 bases between them. The CDR3 covers 14 residues. CDR1 is DFQATT, CDR2 SNEGSKA, per germline (reference sequence). The CDR3 loop reads CSARDRFMNTEAFF. In DNA form, the CDR3 reads TGCAGTGCTAGGGACAGATTCATGAACACTGAAGCTTTCTTT.

The chain joins TRBV20-1 to TRBJ2-3; TRBD2 agrees at 8 bases. CDR1 is DFQATT and CDR2 is SNEGSKA in the germline V gene (reference sequence). V lost 0 bases to trimming and J lost 3 bases; unmatched junction nucleotides: 8. This CDR3 is 16 amino acids long. The CDR3 region has the DNA TGCAGTGCTAGAGAATGGCGGGAGGAAGGAACAGATACGCAGTATTTT. It codes for CSAREWREEGTDTQYF.

V usage is TRBV5-1 and J usage is TRBJ2-1; TRBD2 aligns across 8 bases. The V gene's germline CDR1 is SGHRS and CDR2 YFSETQ. There are 16 residues in the CDR3. V gave up 4 bases and J gave up 6 bases; unmatched junction bases: 12. CDR3 nucleotides: TGCGCCAGCAGCCCGGCCGGCGGGGGGCCTAGCAATGAGCAGTTCTTC. Translated: CASSPAGGGPSNEQFF.

This chain connects TRBV20-1 to TRBJ2-1; 7 nucleotides align to TRBD2. Germline CDR1 and CDR2: DFQATT and SNEGSKA (reference sequence). The CDR3 extends over 17 amino acids. The V segment lost 0 bases and the J segment 0 bases; nucleotides outside the gene matches: 8. The CDR3: CSARDSGAGSSYNEQFF. The CDR3 DNA sequence: TGCAGTGCTAGAGATTCAGGAGCGGGGAGCTCCTACAATGAGCAGTTCTTC.

In regard to this clonotype: An end of the junction does not agree with germline; a read error may underlie this. The chain joins TRBV13 to TRBJ2-3, with D possibly being TRBD2 (6 bases). Per germline, CDR1 PRHDT and CDR2 FYEKMQ (reference sequence). This CDR3 has 14 residues. The CDR3 reads CTSSPRRGKDTQYF. CDR3 DNA sequence: TGTACCAGCAGCCCAAGGCGGGGCAAAGATACGCAGTATTTT.

This chain links TRBV6-6 with TRBJ2-1, with TRBD2 identical over 12 bases. Trimming removed 2 bases from V and 6 bases from J; junction bases left unmatched: 8. The CDR3 totals 17 residues. Germline CDR1 MNHNY, CDR2 SVGAGI (reference sequence). The CDR3 DNA reads as TGTGCCAGCAGTTACGCCCATCTAGCGGGAGGGGTCAATGAGCAGTTCTTC. Amino acid sequence: CASSYAHLAGGVNEQFF.

The chain uses TRBV20-1 and TRBJ2-3, with 8 bases identical to TRBD2. Losses at the gene ends were 0 bases for V and 10 bases for J; bases not matched to a gene: 15. The CDR3 has 16 residues. Germline assignment: CDR1 DFQATT and CDR2 SNEGSKA (reference sequence). The chain's CDR3 is CSARDLASGSSAPQYF. The DNA for the CDR3 is TGCAGTGCTAGAGATCTGGCTAGCGGGTCGAGCGCCCCGCAGTATTTT.

This clonotype was detected only a few times. The chain combines TRBV12-3 or TRBV12-4 with TRBJ1-1, with D possibly matching TRBD1 (6 bases). The length of the CDR3 is 14 residues. The V and J ends lost 7 bases and 4 bases respectively, with 16 bases between them. The CDR3: CASMLGQTGTEAFF. The DNA for the CDR3 is TGTGCCAGCATGCTTGGACAGACTGGCACTGAAGCTTTCTTT.

This clonotype has just a few counts. The CDR3 here is CASSLGGEEGEQFF. CDR3 nucleotide sequence: TGCGCCAGCAGCCTAGGGGGGGAGGAAGGAGAGCAGTTCTTC. The chain uses TRBV5-1 and TRBJ2-1; maybe TRBD2 (7 bases). Trimming cost V 4 bases and J 10 bases, with 18 bases left between them. This CDR3 has 14 residues. Germline V lookup: CDR1 SGHRS, CDR2 YFSETQ.

This clonotype was observed a single time. The chain has TRBV7-3 and TRBJ2-7; D ambiguous. This CDR3 contains 14 residues. Deletions cut 5 bases from V and 5 bases from J, with 16 bases between. In germline, CDR1 is SGHTA, CDR2 FQGTGA. The CDR3: CASSPLVGSNEQYF. The CDR3 nucleotides are TGTGCCAGCAGCCCCCTGGTAGGGTCAAACGAGCAGTACTTC.

The chain couples TRBV5-1 to TRBJ2-1, with 9 bases identical to TRBD2. The end of the DNA fits TRBJ2-7 better, so the J call may be wrong. CDR1 SGHRS and CDR2 YFSETQ come from the germline V gene. The CDR3 has 16 amino acids. The chain's CDR3 is CASSLAGTSSYNEQYF. CDR3 coding DNA: TGCGCCAGCAGCTTGGCCGGGACTAGCTCCTACAATGAGCAGTACTTC.

This chain links TRBV20-1 with TRBJ1-1; tentative D call: TRBD1 (5 bases). The germline CDR1 and CDR2 sequences are DFQATT and SNEGSKA (reference sequence). This CDR3 region has 14 residues. V shed 4 bases and J shed 0 bases, with 12 bases lying between them. DNA for the CDR3: TGCAGTGCTATGAGACAGCCTATGAACACTGAAGCTTTCTTT. Its protein product is CSAMRQPMNTEAFF.

The rearrangement joins TRBV7-9 to TRBJ2-7, with 8 bases matching TRBD1. The CDR3 loop spans 16 amino acids. Germline assignment: CDR1 SEHNR and CDR2 FQNEAQ (reference sequence). Trimming cost V 5 bases and J 0 bases; bases outside gene matches: 9. This CDR3 is CASSRQDRGHSYEQYF. CDR3 bases: TGTGCCAGCAGCCGGCAAGACAGGGGCCACTCCTACGAGCAGTACTTC.

This clonotype has only a few counts. Being one base from a much bigger clone, this may be a read error. The CDR3 loop reads CASSLERANEKRFF. DNA of the CDR3: TGCGCCAGCAGCTTAGAGCGCGCGAATGAAAAACGGTTTTTT. The chain employs TRBV5-1 and TRBJ1-4, with no clear D. Germline V lookup: CDR1 SGHRS, CDR2 YFSETQ. This CDR3 comprises 14 residues.